The 20 T cell receptor beta chains listed next were all sequenced from one sample in a study of T cells after yellow fever vaccination. TCRdb analysed the 5' RACE reads with MiXCR anew, one entry per CDR3 protein. This table holds about 360,000 distinct CDR3 sequences, roughly 6.1% found once. Here the sequenced sample was PBMCs, taken 5 days after the yellow fever booster vaccination. These receptors were taken from a young man who received the YFV17D yellow fever vaccine.

The table lists this clonotype with many counts. The chain employs TRBV14 and TRBJ2-7, with 9 bases identical to TRBD1. The V gene's germline CDR1 is SGHDN and CDR2 FVKESK. The J segment lost 4 bases and the V segment lost 3 bases, leaving 7 bases of the junction unmatched. There are 15 residues in the CDR3. The CDR3 region has the DNA TGTGCCAGCAGCCAGCGTCCCGGGACAGGGTACGAGCAGTACTTC. Amino acids: CASSQRPGTGYEQYF.

This clonotype came up a few times. The chain carries TRBV5-1 and TRBJ2-1, with 10 bases identical to TRBD2. The CDR3 runs 15 residues. CDR1 is SGHRS, CDR2 YFSETQ, per germline. V lost 2 bases to trimming and J lost 7 bases; unmatched junction nucleotides: 6. CDR3 coding DNA: TGCGCCAGCAGCTTAAGCGGGAGGGCCATGAATGAGCAGTTCTTC. This gives the protein CASSLSGRAMNEQFF.

This clonotype was seen at least ten times. V gene TRBV5-1 combines with J gene TRBJ2-1; D gene uncertain. Germline CDR1 and CDR2: SGHRS and YFSETQ. The CDR3 sequence is 14 residues long. With 0 bases removed from V and 6 bases from J, the gap between germline ends came to 10 bases. The CDR3: CASSLEARANEQFF. In DNA, the CDR3 is TGCGCCAGCAGCTTGGAAGCAAGGGCCAATGAGCAGTTCTTC. Together with reference TRBV5-1 and TRBJ2-1, the CDR3 gives the full variable domain: KAGVTQTPRYLIKTRGQQVTLSCSPISGHRSVSWYQQTPGQGLQFLFEYFSETQRNKGNFPGRFSGRQFSNSRSEMNVSTLELGDSALYLCASSLEARANEQFFGPGTRLTVL.

This clonotype has only a few counts. The chain employs TRBV7-2 and TRBJ1-5; possible D gene TRBD1, 5 bases. Germline-derived CDR1 and CDR2 are SGHTA and FQGNSA. V was pared by 1 base and J by 9 bases, with 7 bases between. This CDR3 spans 12 amino acids. The CDR3 DNA reads TGTGCCAGCAGCTTAGGGGGGGGGCCCCAGCATTTT. It encodes CASSLGGGPQHF.

In its sample, this clonotype was seen a few times. The chain couples TRBV6-2 or TRBV6-3 to TRBJ2-1, with D possibly TRBD2 on 6 matching bases. The CDR3 runs 13 residues. V was cut by 7 bases and J by 5 bases, with 12 bases left in between. Germline CDR1 MNHEY, CDR2 SVGEGT. CDR3 sequence (DNA): TGTGCCAGCAAGCGGGCGCACAACAATGAGCAGTTCTTC. This encodes CASKRAHNNEQFF.

V usage is TRBV29-1 and J usage is TRBJ1-1, with D unresolved. Germline lookup yields CDR1 SQVTM and CDR2 ANQGSEA. The CDR3 extends over 10 amino acids. V lost 7 bases and J 1 base, leaving 4 bases between the germline ends. CDR3 loop: CSGRNTEAFF. The CDR3 bases are TGCAGCGGACGGAACACTGAAGCTTTCTTT.

This clonotype was seen repeatedly, ten times or more. The gene calls are TRBV7-2 and TRBJ2-2, with D uncertain. The CDR3 sequence is 13 residues long. Germline V gene data show CDR1 as SGHTA and CDR2 as FQGNSA. V was pared by 5 bases and J by 7 bases, with 11 bases between. CDR3: CASSLVNGGELFF. The CDR3 nucleotides are TGTGCCAGCAGCCTGGTTAACGGCGGGGAGCTGTTTTTT.

This chain uses TRBV3-1 with TRBJ2-1; D gene ambiguous. Per germline, CDR1 LGHDT and CDR2 YNNKEL (reference sequence). The CDR3 runs to 13 residues. Trimming pared 1 base from V and 9 bases from J, leaving 10 bases between. The CDR3 nucleotides read TGTGCCAGCAGCCAAGGAGCTGATCCTGAGCAGTTCTTC. It translates to CASSQGADPEQFF.

This clonotype was counted at least ten times. The gene calls are TRBV7-9 and TRBJ2-7, with 7 bases that match TRBD2. The CDR3 runs to 14 residues. Germline CDR1 SEHNR, CDR2 FQNEAQ (reference sequence). J was trimmed by 4 bases and V by 7 bases; bases with no gene match: 10. CDR3 protein: CASTPGLAAYEQYF. CDR3 in DNA: TGTGCCAGCACCCCGGGGCTAGCGGCTTACGAGCAGTACTTC.

This CDR3 is CSARRQPTLAKETQYF. The CDR3 DNA sequence: TGCAGTGCTAGGCGGCAGCCGACCTTAGCGAAAGAGACCCAGTACTTC. The rearrangement joins TRBV20-1 to TRBJ2-5, with D maybe TRBD2 (5 bases). Per the germline V gene, CDR1 is DFQATT and CDR2 is SNEGSKA (reference sequence). The V and J ends lost 3 bases and 3 bases respectively, with 20 bases between them. The CDR3 is made up of 16 amino acids.

The V and J genes are TRBV28 and TRBJ2-1, with unresolved D. The germline V gene encodes CDR1 MDHEN and CDR2 SYDVKM. V lost 5 bases to trimming and J lost 15 bases, with 20 bases between them. CDR3 size: 13 residues. The DNA of the CDR3 is TGTGCCAGCAGTGACCCAAACGCAGCAAATCCGTTCTTC. This sequence encodes CASSDPNAANPFF.

The J gene is TRBJ2-5, the V gene TRBV27; 8 nucleotides match TRBD1. This CDR3 has 14 amino acids. CDR1 and CDR2 (germline): MNHEY, SMNVEV (reference sequence). Trimming took 3 bases from V and 9 from J; bases not matched to a gene: 9. This CDR3 is CASSLGQGARAQYF. Written as DNA, the CDR3 is TGTGCCAGCAGTTTGGGTCAGGGGGCAAGGGCCCAGTACTTC.

The sample holds many counts of this clonotype. The rearrangement joins TRBV7-6 to TRBJ2-7; 9 bases are a match to TRBD2. CDR3 length equals 15 residues. CDR1 is SGHVS and CDR2 is FNYEAQ in the germline V gene. Trimming removed 3 bases from V and 0 bases from J; junction bases left unmatched: 3. CDR3 sequence (DNA): TGTGCCAGCAGCTTGACTAGCGGAGACTCCTACGAGCAGTACTTC. Protein sequence: CASSLTSGDSYEQYF. Full variable domain (missing parts from reference TRBV7-6 and TRBJ2-7): GAGVSQSPRYKVTKRGQDVALRCDPISGHVSLYWYRQALGQGPEFLTYFNYEAQQDKSGLPNDRFSAERPEGSISTLTIQRTEQRDSAMYRCASSLTSGDSYEQYFGPGTRLTVT.

This clonotype was counted at least ten times. The CDR3 nucleotides are TGCAGCGCCACACCCTACAATGAGCAGTTCTTC. Its translation: CSATPYNEQFF. This sequence joins TRBV29-1 and TRBJ2-1; D not resolved. CDR1 is SQVTM, CDR2 ANQGSEA, per germline. CDR3 length equals 11 residues. V lost 7 bases, J lost 2 bases, and 6 bases lay in between.

V gene TRBV28 combines with J gene TRBJ1-4; TRBD1 agrees at 7 bases. Germline CDR1 is MDHEN and CDR2 is SYDVKM. V was pared by 6 bases and J by 3 bases, with 7 bases of the junction left unmatched. CDR3 size: 15 residues. CDR3 amino acids: CASSAGGRANEKLFF. In DNA, the CDR3 is TGTGCCAGCAGCGCAGGGGGACGGGCTAATGAAAAACTGTTTTTT. The full variable domain, with the rest looked up from reference TRBV28 and TRBJ1-4, is DVKVTQSSRYLVKRTGEKVFLECVQDMDHENMFWYRQDPGLGLRLIYFSYDVKMKEKGDIPEGYSVSREKKERFSLILESASTNQTSMYLCASSAGGRANEKLFFGSGTQLSVL.

The chain recombines TRBV20-1 with TRBJ2-5, with 11 positions matching TRBD2. Germline values: CDR1 DFQATT, CDR2 SNEGSKA (reference sequence). The CDR3 has 12 amino acids. With V trimmed by 7 bases and J by 8 bases, 6 bases remained unmatched. CDR3 DNA sequence: TGCAGTGTCACTAGCGGGAGCTTAACCCAGTACTTC. Translation: CSVTSGSLTQYF.

At least ten counts were recorded for this clonotype. The CDR3 here is CASSPRSGRTDTQYF. DNA for the CDR3: TGTGCCAGCAGCCCACGGAGCGGGAGGACAGATACGCAGTATTTT. V is TRBV6-1 and J is TRBJ2-3, with 9 nucleotides matching TRBD2. Looked up from germline, CDR1 is MNHNS and CDR2 is SASEGT. The V segment lost 6 bases and the J segment 3 bases; nucleotides outside the gene matches: 7. The CDR3 is 15 amino acids.

This clonotype has a count of ten or more. V usage is TRBV20-1 and J usage is TRBJ2-3, with D possibly being TRBD2 (5 bases). V gave up 5 bases and J gave up 12 bases, with 21 bases separating them. The germline gives CDR1 DFQATT, CDR2 SNEGSKA (reference sequence). The CDR3 spans 13 residues. The CDR3 nucleotides read TGCAGTGCTCCCATCATGAGGGAGATACCCCAGTATTTT. As protein: CSAPIMREIPQYF.

A word on this clonotype: Sequence at one end of the junction differs from germline and may be a read error. This sequence joins TRBV6-2 or TRBV6-3 and TRBJ1-2, with TRBD1 matching over 10 bases. CDR3 length: 16 amino acids. The germline gives CDR1 MNHEY, CDR2 SVGEGT. The CDR3 protein is CSSRPLGTGEGYGYTF. DNA for the CDR3: TGTTCCAGCAGACCCCTCGGGACAGGGGAAGGGTATGGCTACACCTTC.

This clonotype was seen at least ten times. The V call is TRBV29-1, the J call TRBJ2-6, with D hard to call. V was cut by 6 bases and J by 0 bases, with 9 bases left in between. The CDR3 has 14 residues. Germline CDR1 SQVTM, CDR2 ANQGSEA. CDR3 nucleotide sequence: TGCAGCGTCTCCAGGAGCTCTGGGGCCAACGTCCTGACTTTC. Its protein is CSVSRSSGANVLTF.